The present TCR beta chain was sequenced within a study of HIV-infected patients and healthy controls. The V and J ends lost 2 bases and 2 bases, in that order; junction bases with no gene match: 4. CDR3 length: 16 residues. Germline V lookup: CDR1 MNHEY, CDR2 SMNVEV (reference sequence). Many counts were recorded for this clonotype. Using its own MiXCR run on the 5' RACE reads, TCRdb lists one record per CDR3 protein. The table shows about 18,000 distinct CDR3 sequences, with 15% to 20% occurring only once. This TCR derives from a human donor in good health. This sequence joins TRBV27 and TRBJ2-3; 10 bases map to TRBD2. Input material: CD8+ T cells from blood. The CDR3 loop reads CASSLKGTSVTDTQYF. DNA of the CDR3: TGTGCCAGCAGTTTAAAGGGGACTAGCGTCACAGATACGCAGTATTTT.